What follows are 14 T cell receptor beta chains derived from one specimen sequenced in a study of blood T cells in healthy people across ages. A second PCR, run for about 7 to 11 cycles, used a sample-barcoded 5' primer plus a J-beta primer mix. TCRdb independently ran MiXCR on the 5' RACE reads; one entry per CDR3 protein. The sample has hundreds of thousands of distinct CDR3 sequences; about 26% are singletons. This same sample was also taken into another study, of T cells of mothers and their children.

Specimen: blood. The receptor source for this set is a boy younger than 18 in good health.

This sequence joins TRBV6-5 and TRBJ2-5, with D possibly TRBD1 on 5 matching bases. The end of the DNA aligns better with TRBJ2-7, so the J call may be wrong. CDR1 and CDR2 from the germline V gene are MNHEY and SVGAGI. CDR3 length: 14 amino acids. The CDR3 sequence is CASSYRQLHYEQYF. CDR3 in DNA: TGTGCCAGCAGTTACAGACAGCTCCACTACGAGCAGTACTTC.

There are many counts of this clonotype. The rearrangement joins TRBV9 to TRBJ2-3; D uncertain. V shed 4 bases and J shed 0 bases, with 9 bases lying between them. CDR1 is SGDLS and CDR2 is YYNGEE in the germline V gene. This CDR3 has 14 residues. In DNA form, the CDR3 reads TGTGCCAGCAGCTTGTTGCGGAGCACAGATACGCAGTATTTT. It yields the protein CASSLLRSTDTQYF.

In the case of this clonotype: A much larger clone sits a single nucleotide away, making a read error possible. V is TRBV7-9 and J is TRBJ2-5, with D maybe TRBD1 (6 bases). V was clipped by 0 bases and J by 1 base, with 6 bases between them. The CDR3 is 14 amino acids. The germline V gene encodes CDR1 SEHNR and CDR2 FQNEAQ (reference sequence). CDR3 nucleotides: TGTGCCAGCAGCTTAGCGACAGGCCAAGAGACCCAGTACTTC. This codes for CASSLATGQETQYF.

CDR3 sequence reads: CAVFGRGGLGNEQFF. For the CDR3, the DNA is TGTGCCGTTTTCGGGCGGGGGGGCCTAGGAAATGAGCAGTTCTTC. The chain carries TRBV12-3 or TRBV12-4 and TRBJ2-1, with 9 bases fitting TRBD2. The CDR3 contains 15 residues. The ends lost 11 bases at V and 7 bases at J; junction bases unmatched: 15.

In its sample, this clonotype was seen a few times. This rearrangement joins TRBV7-9 to TRBJ2-3, with a weak D call TRBD2 (6 bases). Per germline, CDR1 SEHNR and CDR2 FQNEAQ (reference sequence). V was shortened by 4 bases and J by 3 bases, with 14 bases between the two germline ends. The CDR3 contains 15 residues. Written as DNA, the CDR3 is TGTGCCAGCAGCTATGGGACTCAATTTACAGATACGCAGTATTTT. It yields the protein CASSYGTQFTDTQYF.

This clonotype has just a few counts. The chain combines TRBV27 with TRBJ2-7; 9 nucleotides match TRBD1. Germline CDR1 and CDR2: MNHEY and SMNVEV (reference sequence). This CDR3 has 16 residues. V was pared by 4 bases and J by 4 bases, with 11 bases of the junction left unmatched. CDR3 in amino acids: CASSSTGGAIMYEQYF. As DNA, the CDR3 is TGTGCCAGCAGTTCAACAGGGGGCGCGATCATGTACGAGCAGTACTTC.

The chain couples TRBV2 to TRBJ1-4; TRBD1 matches 10 bases. Looked up from germline, CDR1 is SNHLY and CDR2 is FYNNEI. V shed 3 bases and J 5 bases; nucleotides not matched to a gene: 9. This CDR3 contains 17 residues. CDR3 in amino acids: CASSDFKAGQGNEKLFF. As DNA, the CDR3 is TGTGCCAGCAGTGATTTTAAGGCGGGACAGGGGAATGAAAAACTGTTTTTT.

The rearrangement links TRBV12-3 or TRBV12-4 to TRBJ2-2; a weak D match, TRBD1 (6 bases). CDR3 length: 15 amino acids. Trimming removed 5 bases from V and 3 bases from J, with 13 bases in between. The CDR3 nucleotides read TGTGCCAGCAGTCCTACAGGGCCAGACACCGGGGAGCTGTTTTTT. Translation: CASSPTGPDTGELFF.

CDR3 coding DNA: TGCGCCAGCAGTGAGTTTGGGGGGAAACAGCCAGTCCCCGCCTACGAGCAGTACTTC. Encoded protein: CASSEFGGKQPVPAYEQYF. The chain is built from TRBV10-1 and TRBJ2-7; weak D call: TRBD2 (6 bases). The CDR3 runs 19 residues. The germline V gene encodes CDR1 WNHNN and CDR2 SYGVQD (reference sequence). Trimming stripped 1 base from V and 2 bases from J, with 24 bases between.

The chain has TRBV27 and TRBJ2-5; possibly TRBD1 for D (6 bases). The better agreement between TRBJ2-7 and the DNA end casts doubt on the J call. The CDR3 totals 14 residues. Germline V gives CDR1 MNHEY, CDR2 SMNVEV (reference sequence). CDR3 protein: CASSLLVDSYEQYF. For the CDR3, the DNA is TGTGCCAGCAGTTTACTAGTGGACAGCTACGAGCAGTACTTC.

The chain is built from TRBV4-2 and TRBJ2-7, with 9 nucleotides matching TRBD2. Germline CDR1 and CDR2: LGHNA and YNFKEQ. The CDR3 spans 14 residues. J lost 4 bases, V lost 1 base, and 2 bases had no gene match. Here the CDR3 reads CASSQGGGEYEQYF. CDR3 nucleotides: TGTGCCAGCAGCCAAGGCGGGGGGGAGTACGAGCAGTACTTC.

The CDR3 bases are TGTGCCAGCAGCCCCCGGACTAGCGGGGGGGAAGACCACAATGAGCAGTTCTTC. This gives the protein CASSPRTSGGEDHNEQFF. The chain uses TRBV4-2 and TRBJ2-1; 15 positions match TRBD2. Germline loops: CDR1 LGHNA, CDR2 YNFKEQ. This CDR3 spans 18 amino acids. The junction had 9 bases not matched to a gene; V was cut back by 4 bases and J by 5 bases.

The chain carries TRBV2 and TRBJ2-5; 7 bases map to TRBD2. The end of the DNA fits TRBJ2-1 better, so the J call may be wrong. CDR1 and CDR2 (germline): SNHLY, FYNNEI. The CDR3 loop spans 13 amino acids. CDR3 protein: CASSDGRGDEQFF. DNA of the CDR3: TGTGCCAGCAGTGACGGCCGGGGGGATGAGCAGTTCTTC.

The chain carries TRBV4-1 and TRBJ1-2; the match to TRBD1 covers 7 bases. The junction had 7 bases not matched to a gene; V was cut back by 2 bases and J by 1 base. The germline CDR1 and CDR2 sequences are MGHRA and YSYEKL. CDR3 length: 16 residues. CDR3 region: CASSQKGGQYNYGYTF. As DNA, the CDR3 is TGCGCCAGCAGCCAAAAAGGGGGACAGTATAACTATGGCTACACCTTC.